These 23 T cell receptor beta chains share one sample of origin, sequenced in a study of cytomegalovirus exposure and HLA in healthy donors. Use of 60 Vbeta and 13 Jbeta primers characterized the PCR. Here immunoSEQ multiplex PCR was the method, and the copy in TCRdb shows in-frame clones only, minus some. The sample carries some 130,000 clones, about 74% recorded once. The sample taken for sequencing was PBMCs. These receptors all come from a man aged 30 to 39 in good health and CMV-seronegative.

J is TRBJ2-1 and V is TRBV19; D gene uncertain. The CDR3 sequence is 15 residues long. CDR1 is LNHDA, CDR2 SQIVND, per germline (reference sequence). V was shortened by 3 bases and J by 0 bases, with 9 bases between the two germline ends. The CDR3 spells CASSMVRSSYNEQFF. The CDR3 DNA follows: TGTGCCAGTAGTATGGTGAGGAGCTCCTACAATGAGCAGTTCTTC.

The V gene is TRBV19, the J gene TRBJ2-1, with 11 bases fitting TRBD2. J was trimmed by 7 bases and V by 1 base; bases with no gene match: 6. CDR3 length: 16 residues. Germline CDR1 and CDR2: LNHDA and SQIVND (reference sequence). The CDR3: CASSIVLAGGLNEQFF. CDR3 nucleotide sequence: TGTGCCAGTAGTATAGTCCTAGCGGGGGGCCTGAATGAGCAGTTCTTC.

The chain has TRBV2 and TRBJ2-1; tentatively, D is TRBD1 (7 bases). The V end was cut by 9 bases, the J end by 10 bases, with 19 bases between. This CDR3 region has 13 residues. Germline V CDR1 and CDR2: SNHLY, FYNNEI. This chain's CDR3 is CARGGGNQHEQFF. CDR3 DNA sequence: TGTGCCAGAGGGGGCGGGAACCAACACGAGCAGTTCTTC.

This sequence joins TRBV9 and TRBJ1-1; 7 nucleotides agree with TRBD1. The junction had 5 bases not matched to a gene; V was cut back by 2 bases and J by 4 bases. CDR1 and CDR2 from the germline V gene are SGDLS and YYNGEE. CDR3 length: 14 residues. The CDR3 loop is CASSVTGRGTEAFF. CDR3 in DNA: TGTGCCAGCAGCGTGACAGGGAGAGGCACTGAAGCTTTCTTT.

This clone showed up just a few times. The gene calls are TRBV6-4 and TRBJ2-1; TRBD2 aligns across 7 bases. The germline V gene has CDR1 MRHNA and CDR2 SNTAGT. CDR3 length: 14 amino acids. V shed 7 bases, J shed 5 bases, and the junction held 8 bases outside the gene matches. The CDR3: CASTEGGPDNEQFF. The CDR3 DNA reads TGTGCCAGCACCGAGGGAGGGCCCGACAATGAGCAGTTCTTC.

The CDR3 reads CASSQVGGLSNTEAFF. CDR3 sequence (DNA): TGTGCCAGCAGCCAAGTTGGGGGACTATCGAACACTGAAGCTTTCTTT. This chain connects TRBV14 to TRBJ1-1; TRBD1 is a possible D gene (5 bases). Looked up from germline, CDR1 is SGHDN and CDR2 is FVKESK. CDR3 size: 16 residues. V lost 1 base and J lost 1, with 13 bases in between. The full variable domain, completed using reference TRBV14 and TRBJ1-1, is EAGVTQFPSHSVIEKGQTVTLRCDPISGHDNLYWYRRVMGKEIKFLLHFVKESKQDESGMPNNRFLAERTGGTYSTLKVQPAELEDSGVYFCASSQVGGLSNTEAFFGQGTRLTVV.

This clone turned up a few times. The rearrangement links TRBV2 to TRBJ1-2; 9 bases align to TRBD1. V was pared by 6 bases and J by 3 bases, with 2 bases of the junction left unmatched. CDR3 length equals 13 residues. The germline gives CDR1 SNHLY, CDR2 FYNNEI. CDR3 loop: CASRGDRDYGYTF. For the CDR3, the DNA is TGTGCCAGCAGGGGGGACAGGGACTATGGCTACACCTTC.

The V and J genes are TRBV5-1 and TRBJ2-2; D might be TRBD1 (5 bases). V shed 4 bases and J shed 6 bases, with 10 bases lying between them. This CDR3 comprises 13 residues. In germline, CDR1 is SGHRS, CDR2 YFSETQ. The CDR3 reads CASSIAGSGELFF. CDR3 DNA sequence: TGCGCCAGCAGCATCGCAGGGTCCGGGGAGCTGTTTTTT.

This clone appeared once. The J gene is TRBJ2-7, the V gene TRBV5-1; tentatively, D is TRBD2 (6 bases). V shed 4 bases and J shed 0 bases, with 8 bases lying between them. Germline V gene sequence: CDR1 SGHRS, CDR2 YFSETQ. The CDR3 length is 13 residues. The CDR3 sequence is CASSGGNSYEQYF. CDR3 in DNA: TGCGCCAGCAGCGGGGGGAACTCCTACGAGCAGTACTTC.

CDR3 DNA sequence: TGTGCCAGCAGCACGGGACTAGCCGATTACGAGCAGTACTTC. Its translation: CASSTGLADYEQYF. The chain carries TRBV5-6 and TRBJ2-7; 9 positions match TRBD2. The CDR3 has 14 amino acids. Per the germline V gene, CDR1 is SGHDT and CDR2 is YYEEEE. V trimming: 4 bases; J trimming: 4 bases; junction bases outside the gene matches: 6.

The chain has TRBV5-1 and TRBJ2-2; D is perhaps TRBD2 (6 bases). Trimming shortened V by 0 bases and J by 2 bases, and 11 bases separated the two germline ends. This CDR3 is 16 amino acids long. Per the germline V gene, CDR1 is SGHRS and CDR2 is YFSETQ. In nucleotides, the CDR3 is TGCGCCAGCAGCTTGGTCCCGGGACTTAACACCGGGGAGCTGTTTTTT. Amino acids: CASSLVPGLNTGELFF.

Details on this clone: One junction end disagrees with the germline gene, perhaps due to a read error. The rearrangement links TRBV7-7 to TRBJ2-3, with 12 positions matching TRBD2. The CDR3 length is 16 residues. The germline V gene encodes CDR1 SSHAT and CDR2 FNYEAQ (reference sequence). CDR3 in amino acids: CASSLGLAGFTDTQYF. DNA for the CDR3: TGTGCTAGCAGCCTCGGACTAGCGGGGTTCACAGATACGCAGTATTTT.

The rearrangement joins TRBV5-4 to TRBJ1-1; D is possibly TRBD1 (6 bases). The CDR3 has 14 amino acids. V dropped 4 bases and J dropped 5 bases, with 15 bases sitting between them. Germline V gene lookup returns CDR1 SGHNT and CDR2 YYREEE (reference sequence). The CDR3 DNA reads as TGTGCCAGCAGCGAGACAGGTGGAAGTACTGAAGCTTTCTTT. Translating it yields CASSETGGSTEAFF.

The chain links TRBV19 to TRBJ2-7; possible D gene TRBD1, 7 bases. The V end was cut by 10 bases, the J end by 3 bases, with 16 bases between. The V gene's germline CDR1 is LNHDA and CDR2 SQIVND (reference sequence). The CDR3 is made up of 13 amino acids. The CDR3 DNA is TGTGCCACTAGGAGGCAGGGGGGCTACGAGCAGTACTTC. Translating it yields CATRRQGGYEQYF.

The chain links TRBV27 to TRBJ2-2; 7 bases are a match to TRBD2. V lost 10 bases and J lost 5; bases outside the gene matches: 7. Germline V lookup: CDR1 MNHEY, CDR2 SMNVEV (reference sequence). The CDR3 is made up of 13 amino acids. The CDR3 DNA reads as TGTGCCACCACTCTGCGGGGGACCGGGGAGCTGTTTTTT. Protein sequence: CATTLRGTGELFF.

This clone was seen a handful of times. In DNA form, the CDR3 reads TGTGCCAGCAGTGACCTTGTGACTAGCGGGAGGGCCGTCCACGAGCAGTACTTC. This sequence encodes CASSDLVTSGRAVHEQYF. The genes are TRBV2 and TRBJ2-7, with 14 bases that match TRBD2. Trimming removed 3 bases from V and 5 bases from J; junction bases left unmatched: 12. CDR1 is SNHLY, CDR2 FYNNEI, per germline. This CDR3 contains 18 residues.

This chain joins TRBV7-6 and TRBJ2-2; D perhaps matches TRBD2 (6 bases). CDR1 and CDR2 from the germline V gene are SGHVS and FNYEAQ. This CDR3 contains 15 residues. V was shortened by 1 base and J by 2 bases, with 8 bases between the two germline ends. CDR3: CASSLVGGNTGELFF. As DNA, the CDR3 is TGTGCCAGCAGCTTAGTGGGAGGAAACACCGGGGAGCTGTTTTTT.

The V call is TRBV6-6, the J call TRBJ2-1, with 11 bases that match TRBD1. The CDR3 extends over 16 amino acids. Looked up from germline, CDR1 is MNHNY and CDR2 is SVGAGI (reference sequence). V trimming: 0 bases; J trimming: 3 bases; junction bases outside the gene matches: 1. CDR3 sequence: CASSYSGQGDYNEQFF. Here the CDR3 DNA reads TGTGCCAGCAGTTACTCGGGACAGGGGGACTACAATGAGCAGTTCTTC.

The gene calls are TRBV2 and TRBJ1-5, with D uncertain. The length of the CDR3 is 14 residues. Germline V lookup: CDR1 SNHLY, CDR2 FYNNEI. V was clipped by 8 bases and J by 2 bases, with 13 bases between them. The CDR3 DNA reads TGTGCCAGCTGCGGGAGGTCGGGCAATCAGCCCCAGCATTTT. It codes for CASCGRSGNQPQHF. Full variable domain (outside the CDR3, taken from reference TRBV2 and TRBJ1-5): EPEVTQTPSHQVTQMGQEVILRCVPISNHLYFYWYRQILGQKVEFLVSFYNNEISEKSEIFDDQFSVERPDGSNFTLKIRSTKLEDSAMYFCASCGRSGNQPQHFGDGTRLSIL.

V is TRBV7-3 and J is TRBJ2-7; 7 nucleotides match TRBD2. J lost 2 bases, V lost 8 bases, and 12 bases had no gene match. Germline V gives CDR1 SGHTA, CDR2 FQGTGA. The CDR3 covers 15 residues. The CDR3 reads CASHPGSGTPYEQYF. In DNA, the CDR3 is TGTGCCAGCCATCCAGGGAGCGGGACCCCCTACGAGCAGTACTTC.

In regard to this clone: The same CDR3 arises from other DNA sequences in this sample as well. The rearrangement joins TRBV28 to TRBJ2-1; D gene ambiguous. Germline V gene lookup returns CDR1 MDHEN and CDR2 SYDVKM. Between the trimmed V and J ends, which lost 5 bases and 10 bases, there was a span of 9 bases. The CDR3 sequence is 11 residues long. In nucleotides, the CDR3 is TGTGCCAGCAGTCTGTTAGTCGAGCAGTTCTTC. This gives the protein CASSLLVEQFF.

V gene TRBV7-9 combines with J gene TRBJ2-1; D might be TRBD2 (5 bases). This CDR3 is 15 amino acids long. Trimming shortened V by 5 bases and J by 0 bases, and 11 bases separated the two germline ends. Germline V gives CDR1 SEHNR, CDR2 FQNEAQ (reference sequence). This chain's CDR3 is CASSRPGSSYNEQFF. CDR3 coding DNA: TGTGCCAGCAGCCGTCCGGGGAGCTCCTACAATGAGCAGTTCTTC.

The CDR3 bases are TGTGCCAGCAGCTTATTTCCGGGGATCTCCTACAATGAGCAGTTCTTC. Its translation: CASSLFPGISYNEQFF. The V gene is TRBV7-9, the J gene TRBJ2-1, with a possible D match to TRBD2 (5 bases). V gave up 2 bases and J gave up 0 bases, with 11 bases separating them. The CDR3 runs to 16 residues. The V gene's germline CDR1 is SEHNR and CDR2 FQNEAQ (reference sequence).